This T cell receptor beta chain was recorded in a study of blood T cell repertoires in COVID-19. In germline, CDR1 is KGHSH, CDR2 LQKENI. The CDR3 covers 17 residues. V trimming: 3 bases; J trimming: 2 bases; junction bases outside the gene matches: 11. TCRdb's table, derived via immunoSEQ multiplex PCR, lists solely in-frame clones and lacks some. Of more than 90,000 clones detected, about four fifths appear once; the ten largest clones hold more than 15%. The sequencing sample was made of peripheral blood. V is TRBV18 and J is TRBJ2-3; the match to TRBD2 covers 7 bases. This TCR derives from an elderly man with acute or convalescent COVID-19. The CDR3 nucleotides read TGTGCCAGCTCACCTCCCGGACTAGTCCAAAACACAGATACGCAGTATTTT. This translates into CASSPPGLVQNTDTQYF. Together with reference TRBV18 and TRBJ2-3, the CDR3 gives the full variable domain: NAGVMQNPRHLVRRRGQEARLRCSPMKGHSHVYWYRQLPEEGLKFMVYLQKENIIDESGMPKERFSAEFPKEGPSILRIQQVVRGDSAAYFCASSPPGLVQNTDTQYFGPGTRLTVL.